Listed below are T cell receptor beta chains from one sample, sequenced in a study of CD8+ T cells in alopecia areata. Sequenced by immunoSEQ multiplex PCR; TCRdb stores in-frame clones only, minus some. The top ten clones hold roughly 1.2% of a sample with roughly 220,000 clones, just over 65% of them seen once. Specimen: CD4+ T cells sorted from blood, collected at approximately week 45, from a patient treated with tofacitinib. The origin of the receptors is a human donor with alopecia areata. The CDR3 runs from the conserved cysteine through the conserved F or W. Fields, in order: D gene, V gene, clone size, J gene, CDR3 DNA, CDR3 protein. A D gene is named only where the DNA matches it firmly. A row's size may be missing; if present it is once, few, many or a size class.

>NA|TRBV7-2|NA|TRBJ2-3
TGTGCCAGCAAGGCGGAACTTCAGAGGACAGATACGCAGTATTTT
CASKAELQRTDTQYF
>NA|TRBV7-8|NA|TRBJ2-1
TGTGCCAGCAGCTTAGAGAACGGGGCCGAGCAGTTCTTC
CASSLENGAEQFF
>NA|TRBV29-1|few|TRBJ1-6
TGCAGCGTGGGGGATTATAATTCACCCCTCCACTTT
CSVGDYNSPLHF
>NA|TRBV15|NA|TRBJ1-1
TGTGCCACCAGCAGAGATCTTCGGGTTGGCACTGAAGCTTTCTTT
CATSRDLRVGTEAFF
>TRBD2|TRBV5-1|few|TRBJ2-3
TGCGCCAGCAGCTTGGAGACTAGCGGTGGGAATACGCAGTATTTT
CASSLETSGGNTQYF
>NA|TRBV9|NA|TRBJ1-6
TGTGCCAGCAGTCTGACGGGCGGCAATAATTCACCCCTCCACTTT
CASSLTGGNNSPLHF
>NA|TRBV5-1|NA|TRBJ2-1
TGCGCCAGCTCTCATCCTTTGGTGGGCAACAATGAGCAGTTCTTC
CASSHPLVGNNEQFF
>TRBD1|TRBV2|NA|TRBJ1-2
TGTGCCAGCAGGGCGGACAGGGCTGACTATGGCTACACCTTC
CASRADRADYGYTF
>TRBD1|TRBV9|NA|TRBJ1-2
TGTGCCAGCAGCGTAGCTCCCGACAAAACAGGGGCTCACGGCTACACCTTC
CASSVAPDKTGAHGYTF
>NA|TRBV4-1|few|TRBJ2-7
TGCGCCAGCAGCCGCGAACAGCGCCTCTACGAGCAGTACTTC
CASSREQRLYEQYF
>NA|TRBV7-9|NA|TRBJ1-1
TGTGCCAGCAGCTTGGTTGGGTTCGCGGCACTGAACACTGAAGCTTTCTTT
CASSLVGFAALNTEAFF
>TRBD2|TRBV6-1|NA|TRBJ2-2
TGTGCCAGCAGTGGACTAGCGGGGGCTTATGTCGGGGAGCTGTTTTTT
CASSGLAGAYVGELFF
>NA|TRBV27|NA|TRBJ1-4
TGTGCCAGCAGTCTACGAGGAGCGGGTGAAAAACTGTTTTTT
CASSLRGAGEKLFF
>NA|TRBV27|NA|TRBJ1-2
TGTGCCAGCAGCCCCATTGGCCCAGGGAACGGCTACACCTTC
CASSPIGPGNGYTF
>NA|TRBV29-1|few|TRBJ2-3
TGCAGCGTCTCAGGACAGACCGACCCTTATAGCACAGATACGCAGTATTTT
CSVSGQTDPYSTDTQYF
>NA|TRBV2|once|TRBJ2-1
TGTGCCAGCCCGAGTCCCGAGAGCTCCTACAATGAGCAGTTCTTC
CASPSPESSYNEQFF
>NA|TRBV6-5|NA|TRBJ1-1
TGTGCCAGCAGAACAGGGAGGGAAAGGACCACTGAAGCTTTCTTT
CASRTGRERTTEAFF
>NA|TRBV5-1|NA|TRBJ1-6
TGCGCCAGTCAGGGAGCTGATAATTCACCCCTCCACTTT
CASQGADNSPLHF
>TRBD1|TRBV7-2|NA|TRBJ2-5
TGTGCCAGCAGCCCTGGACAGGGACGTACGGAGACCCAGTACTTC
CASSPGQGRTETQYF
>NA|TRBV30|few|TRBJ1-4
TGTGCCTGGACCCCAGGTCAGGGAAGTGAAAAACTGTTTTTT
CAWTPGQGSEKLFF
>NA|TRBV19|NA|TRBJ1-1
TGTGCCAGTACCTGGATGAACACTGAAGCTTTCTTT
CASTWMNTEAFF
>NA|TRBV4-3|NA|TRBJ1-6
TGCGCCAGCAGCCAAGACAGGGACTATAATTCACCCCTCCACTTT
CASSQDRDYNSPLHF